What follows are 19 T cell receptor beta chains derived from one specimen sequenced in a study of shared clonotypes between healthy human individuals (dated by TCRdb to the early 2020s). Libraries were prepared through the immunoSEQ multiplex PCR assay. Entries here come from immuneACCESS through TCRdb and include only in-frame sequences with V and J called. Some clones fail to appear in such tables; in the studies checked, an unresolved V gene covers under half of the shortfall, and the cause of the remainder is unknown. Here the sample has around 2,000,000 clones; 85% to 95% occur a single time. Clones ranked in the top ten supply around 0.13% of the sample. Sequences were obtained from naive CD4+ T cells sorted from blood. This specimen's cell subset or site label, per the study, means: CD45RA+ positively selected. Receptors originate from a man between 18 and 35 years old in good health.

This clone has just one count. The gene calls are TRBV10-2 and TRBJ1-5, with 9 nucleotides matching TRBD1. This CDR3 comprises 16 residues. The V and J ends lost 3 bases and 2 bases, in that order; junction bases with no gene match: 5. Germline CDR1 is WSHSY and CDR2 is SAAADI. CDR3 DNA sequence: TGCGCCAGCAGTGACGACAGGGGGGGAGGCAATCAGCCCCAGCATTTT. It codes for CASSDDRGGGNQPQHF.

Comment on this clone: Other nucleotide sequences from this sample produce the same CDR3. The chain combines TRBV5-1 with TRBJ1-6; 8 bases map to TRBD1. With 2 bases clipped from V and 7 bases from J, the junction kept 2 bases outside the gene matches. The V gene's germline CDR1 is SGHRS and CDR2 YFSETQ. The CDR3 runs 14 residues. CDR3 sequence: CASSLGQGNSPLHF. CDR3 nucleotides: TGCGCCAGCAGCTTAGGACAGGGAAATTCACCCCTCCACTTT.

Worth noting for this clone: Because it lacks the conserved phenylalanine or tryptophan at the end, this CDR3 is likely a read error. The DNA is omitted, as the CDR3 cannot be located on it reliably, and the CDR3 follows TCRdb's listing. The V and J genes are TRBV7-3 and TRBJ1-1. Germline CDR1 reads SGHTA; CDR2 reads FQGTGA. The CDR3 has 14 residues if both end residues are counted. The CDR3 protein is CASSTDKGRPRDEC.

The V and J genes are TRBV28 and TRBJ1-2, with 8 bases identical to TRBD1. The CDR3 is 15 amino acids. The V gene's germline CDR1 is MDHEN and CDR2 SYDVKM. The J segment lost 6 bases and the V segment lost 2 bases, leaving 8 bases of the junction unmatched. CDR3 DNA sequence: TGTGCCAGCAGTTTACTCGGTCAGGGGGCGGATGGCTACACCTTC. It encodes CASSLLGQGADGYTF.

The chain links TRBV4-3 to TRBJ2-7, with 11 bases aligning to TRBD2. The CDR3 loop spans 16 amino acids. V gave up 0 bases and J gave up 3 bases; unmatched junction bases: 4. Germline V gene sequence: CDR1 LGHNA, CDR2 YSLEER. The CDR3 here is CASSQEVAGGFYEQYF. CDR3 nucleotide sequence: TGCGCCAGCAGCCAAGAAGTAGCGGGAGGGTTCTACGAGCAGTACTTC.

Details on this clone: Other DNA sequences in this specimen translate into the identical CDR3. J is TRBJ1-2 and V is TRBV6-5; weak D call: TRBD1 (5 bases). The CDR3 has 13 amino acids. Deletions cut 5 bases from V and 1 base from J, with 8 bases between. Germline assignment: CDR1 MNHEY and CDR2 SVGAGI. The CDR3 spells CASSRGVNYGYTF. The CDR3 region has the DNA TGTGCCAGCAGTCGAGGGGTTAACTATGGCTACACCTTC.

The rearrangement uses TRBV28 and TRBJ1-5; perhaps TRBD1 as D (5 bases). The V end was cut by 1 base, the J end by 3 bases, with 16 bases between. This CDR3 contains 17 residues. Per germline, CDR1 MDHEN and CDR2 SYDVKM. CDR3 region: CASSLSPLRDPNQPQHF. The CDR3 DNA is TGTGCCAGCAGTTTATCCCCTCTCCGGGACCCCAATCAGCCCCAGCATTTT.

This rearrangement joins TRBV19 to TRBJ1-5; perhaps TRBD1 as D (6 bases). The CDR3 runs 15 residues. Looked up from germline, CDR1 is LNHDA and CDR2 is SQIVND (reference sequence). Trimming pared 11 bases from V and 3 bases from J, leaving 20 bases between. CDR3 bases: TGTGCCGGGGGGGCTGGGCAGGCGCCCAATCAGCCCCAGCATTTT. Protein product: CAGGAGQAPNQPQHF.

CDR3 nucleotide sequence: TGTGCCAGCAGTTACTCTGGGACCTTCAAAGAGCAGTTCTTC. Translated, it gives CASSYSGTFKEQFF. The chain couples TRBV6-6 to TRBJ2-1, with D possibly called TRBD1 or TRBD2 (5 bases each). The CDR3 spans 14 residues. From germline, CDR1 is MNHNY and CDR2 SVGAGI (reference sequence). V was clipped by 0 bases and J by 10 bases, with 13 bases between them.

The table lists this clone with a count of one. This chain's CDR3 is CASSSEGTSGTFRSYEQYF. CDR3 DNA sequence: TGTGCCAGCAGCTCTGAAGGGACTAGCGGGACGTTCCGCTCCTACGAGCAGTACTTC. This sequence joins TRBV11-2 and TRBJ2-7; 13 bases match TRBD2. The ends lost 4 bases at V and 0 bases at J; junction bases unmatched: 12. This CDR3 contains 19 residues. In germline, CDR1 is SGHAT, CDR2 FQNNGV.

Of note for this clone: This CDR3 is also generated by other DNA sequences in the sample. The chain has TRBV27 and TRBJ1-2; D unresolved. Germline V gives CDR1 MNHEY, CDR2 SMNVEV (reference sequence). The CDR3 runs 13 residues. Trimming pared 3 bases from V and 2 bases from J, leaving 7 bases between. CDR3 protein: CASSFRGNYGYTF. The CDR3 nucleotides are TGTGCCAGCAGTTTTCGGGGAAACTATGGCTACACCTTC.

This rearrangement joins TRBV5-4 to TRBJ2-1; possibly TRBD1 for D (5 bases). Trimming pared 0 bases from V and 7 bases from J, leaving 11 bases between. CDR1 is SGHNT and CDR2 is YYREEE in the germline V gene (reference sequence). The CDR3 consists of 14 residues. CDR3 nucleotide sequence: TGTGCCAGCAGCTTGGATCAGGGTGGTAATGAGCAGTTCTTC. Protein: CASSLDQGGNEQFF.

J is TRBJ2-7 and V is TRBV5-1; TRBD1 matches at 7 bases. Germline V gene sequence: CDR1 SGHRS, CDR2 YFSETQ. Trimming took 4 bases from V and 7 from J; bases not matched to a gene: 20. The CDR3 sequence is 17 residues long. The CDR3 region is CASSAGTENRILEEQYF. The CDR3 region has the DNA TGCGCCAGCAGCGCCGGGACAGAAAACCGGATCCTGGAAGAGCAGTACTTC. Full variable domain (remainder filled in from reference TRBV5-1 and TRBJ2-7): KAGVTQTPRYLIKTRGQQVTLSCSPISGHRSVSWYQQTPGQGLQFLFEYFSETQRNKGNFPGRFSGRQFSNSRSEMNVSTLELGDSALYLCASSAGTENRILEEQYFGPGTRLTVT.

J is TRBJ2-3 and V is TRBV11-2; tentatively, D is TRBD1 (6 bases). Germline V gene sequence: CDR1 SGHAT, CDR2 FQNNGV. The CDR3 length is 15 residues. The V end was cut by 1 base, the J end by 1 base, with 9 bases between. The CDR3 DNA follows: TGTGCCAGCAGCTTAGCAGGGGTGCGCACAGATACGCAGTATTTT. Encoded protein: CASSLAGVRTDTQYF.

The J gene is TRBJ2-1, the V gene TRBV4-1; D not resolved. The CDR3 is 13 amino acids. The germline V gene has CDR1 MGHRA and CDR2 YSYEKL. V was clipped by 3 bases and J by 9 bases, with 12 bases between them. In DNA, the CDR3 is TGCGCCAGCAGCCAGGCCTCGAGAAGTGAGCAGTTCTTC. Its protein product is CASSQASRSEQFF.

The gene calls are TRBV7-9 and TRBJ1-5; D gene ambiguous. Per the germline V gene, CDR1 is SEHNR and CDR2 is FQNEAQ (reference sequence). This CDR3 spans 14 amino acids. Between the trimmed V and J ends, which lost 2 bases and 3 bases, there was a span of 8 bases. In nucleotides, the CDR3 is TGTGCCAGCAGCTTAAGCGGAACCAATCAGCCCCAGCATTTT. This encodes CASSLSGTNQPQHF.

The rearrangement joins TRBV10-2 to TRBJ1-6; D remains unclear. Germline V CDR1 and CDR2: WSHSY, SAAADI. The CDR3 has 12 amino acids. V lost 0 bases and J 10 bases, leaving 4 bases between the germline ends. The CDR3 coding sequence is TGCGCCAGCAGTGAGTCACGCTCACCCCTCCACTTT. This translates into CASSESRSPLHF.

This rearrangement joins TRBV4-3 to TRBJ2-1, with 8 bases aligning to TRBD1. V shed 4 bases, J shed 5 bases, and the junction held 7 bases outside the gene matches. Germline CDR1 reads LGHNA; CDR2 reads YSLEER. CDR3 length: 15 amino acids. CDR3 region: CASSLAGGTNNEQFF. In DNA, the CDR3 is TGCGCCAGCAGCCTGGCAGGGGGCACGAACAATGAGCAGTTCTTC.

CDR3 DNA: TGTGCCACCGCGGGACGGAACTATGGCTACACCTTC. It codes for CATAGRNYGYTF. V and J are TRBV6-1 and TRBJ1-2; weak D call: TRBD1 (5 bases). The CDR3 is made up of 12 amino acids. Trimming cost V 10 bases and J 2 bases, with 11 bases left between them. Germline assignment: CDR1 MNHNS and CDR2 SASEGT.